Listed here are 25 T cell receptor beta chains from one sample, sequenced in a study of T cells in localized non-small cell lung cancer. Assay used: immunoSEQ multiplex PCR; TCRdb lists only in-frame clones, some missing. The sample contains 130,000 or so clones, about 89% of which appear only once. This sample comprised peripheral blood, obtained before any cancer treatment. The source is a female donor aged 60 or older with stage I lung adenocarcinoma.

The DNA of the CDR3 is TGTGCCAGCAGCTTGGGATTGGGGGATACGCAGTATTTT. It yields the protein CASSLGLGDTQYF. The chain is built from TRBV5-4 and TRBJ2-3; the D is unclear. CDR3 length: 13 amino acids. The germline gives CDR1 SGHNT, CDR2 YYREEE (reference sequence). Trimming removed 0 bases from V and 6 bases from J, with 8 bases in between.

This clone was observed once. V and J are TRBV27 and TRBJ1-2, with D tentatively TRBD1 (6 bases). V was pared by 7 bases and J by 7 bases, with 13 bases between. The CDR3 is made up of 12 amino acids. Germline-derived CDR1 and CDR2 are MNHEY and SMNVEV (reference sequence). DNA of the CDR3: TGTGCCAGCAAGGGGTCAGGGGCTGGCTACACCTTC. It is translated as CASKGSGAGYTF.

V and J are TRBV10-3 and TRBJ2-7, with 12 bases aligning to TRBD2. The CDR3 totals 13 residues. V lost 10 bases to trimming and J lost 4 bases; unmatched junction nucleotides: 5. The germline gives CDR1 ENHRY, CDR2 SYGVKD. Written as DNA, the CDR3 is TGTGCCACCTGGACTAGCGGGGCTTACGAGCAGTACTTC. It codes for CATWTSGAYEQYF.

This clone appeared once. CDR3 sequence: CASSFGAHYQETQYF. CDR3 nucleotides: TGTGCCAGCAGCTTTGGGGCACACTATCAGGAGACCCAGTACTTC. The chain uses TRBV5-4 and TRBJ2-5, with a weak D call TRBD1 (5 bases). This CDR3 contains 15 residues. The germline V gene has CDR1 SGHNT and CDR2 YYREEE (reference sequence). Trimming stripped 2 bases from V and 5 bases from J, with 16 bases between. The complete variable domain, with remaining parts taken from reference TRBV5-4 and TRBJ2-5, reads ETGVTQSPTHLIKTRGQQVTLRCSSQSGHNTVSWYQQALGQGPQFIFQYYREEENGRGNFPPRFSGLQFPNYSSELNVNALELDDSALYLCASSFGAHYQETQYFGPGTRLLVL.

As DNA, the CDR3 is TGTGCCAGCAGCTTGGGCGGGAGGGCCAATACGCAGTATTTT. Translated: CASSLGGRANTQYF. This chain connects TRBV5-4 to TRBJ2-3, with TRBD2 matching over 9 bases. This CDR3 region has 14 residues. Germline lookup yields CDR1 SGHNT and CDR2 YYREEE (reference sequence). V lost 0 bases, J lost 7 bases, and 3 bases stayed unmatched.

This chain uses TRBV6-5 with TRBJ2-5, with 11 bases fitting TRBD1. Trimming removed 2 bases from V and 6 bases from J; junction bases left unmatched: 8. Germline V gene lookup returns CDR1 MNHEY and CDR2 SVGAGI. CDR3 size: 16 residues. The CDR3 bases are TGTGCCAGCAGTTACCGAACCGGGACAGGGGGACAGACCCAGTACTTC. This sequence encodes CASSYRTGTGGQTQYF.

This sequence joins TRBV7-9 and TRBJ1-4; D is unclear. Germline CDR1 reads SEHNR; CDR2 reads FQNEAQ (reference sequence). The CDR3 is 14 residues long. V shed 2 bases and J shed 8 bases, with 12 bases lying between them. Written as DNA, the CDR3 is TGTGCCAGCAGCTTAACCCGGGTTGGCGAAAAACTGTTTTTT. Its protein product is CASSLTRVGEKLFF.

The J gene is TRBJ2-1, the V gene TRBV5-4; 8 bases line up with TRBD2. CDR1 SGHNT and CDR2 YYREEE come from the germline V gene (reference sequence). This CDR3 comprises 18 residues. V trimming: 4 bases; J trimming: 0 bases; junction bases outside the gene matches: 12. CDR3 protein: CASSAGGPFTSSYNEQFF. The CDR3 region has the DNA TGTGCCAGCAGCGCGGGAGGCCCCTTTACTAGCTCCTACAATGAGCAGTTCTTC.

The chain carries TRBV29-1 and TRBJ2-2, with TRBD2 matching over 11 bases. Per the germline V gene, CDR1 is SQVTM and CDR2 is ANQGSEA. The CDR3 covers 13 residues. J was trimmed by 5 bases and V by 5 bases; bases with no gene match: 1. As DNA, the CDR3 is TGCAGCGTTAGACTAGCGGGAACCGGGGAGCTGTTTTTT. This encodes CSVRLAGTGELFF.

This chain uses TRBV19 with TRBJ2-7, with 7 bases lining up with TRBD1. J was trimmed by 2 bases and V by 4 bases; bases with no gene match: 2. CDR1 and CDR2 (germline): LNHDA, SQIVND (reference sequence). The CDR3 totals 13 residues. CDR3 loop: CASSTTGTYEQYF. As DNA, the CDR3 is TGTGCCAGTAGTACGACAGGGACCTACGAGCAGTACTTC.

J is TRBJ2-7 and V is TRBV28; no clear D. The CDR3 runs 15 residues. V lost 5 bases to trimming and J lost 1 base, with 15 bases between them. The germline gives CDR1 MDHEN, CDR2 SYDVKM. The CDR3 here is CASSPLFRGSYEQYF. CDR3 bases: TGTGCCAGCAGTCCCCTCTTCCGAGGTTCCTACGAGCAGTACTTC.

This sequence joins TRBV7-6 and TRBJ1-2; D remains unclear. CDR3 size: 16 residues. V was cut by 10 bases and J by 8 bases, with 29 bases left in between. CDR1 is SGHVS, CDR2 FNYEAQ, per germline. The CDR3 sequence is CATGRDRGSRLTGYTF. As DNA, the CDR3 is TGTGCCACCGGCCGGGATCGGGGATCGCGTCTGACGGGCTACACCTTC.

The rearrangement links TRBV7-9 to TRBJ1-6, with unresolved D. The CDR3 runs to 13 residues. Per the germline V gene, CDR1 is SEHNR and CDR2 is FQNEAQ (reference sequence). Trimming took 5 bases from V and 8 from J, leaving 10 bases between them. The CDR3 sequence is CASSIGGDSPLHF. The CDR3 bases are TGTGCCAGCAGCATTGGCGGGGATTCACCCCTCCACTTT.

CDR3 loop: CSVEGTGASTDTQYF. DNA for the CDR3: TGCAGCGTTGAGGGCACAGGGGCCAGCACAGATACGCAGTATTTT. The chain employs TRBV29-1 and TRBJ2-3; 7 positions agree with TRBD1. The germline V gene encodes CDR1 SQVTM and CDR2 ANQGSEA. The V segment lost 3 bases and the J segment 0 bases; nucleotides outside the gene matches: 6. The CDR3 has 15 residues.

V gene TRBV25-1 combines with J gene TRBJ2-7; D ambiguous. Germline lookup yields CDR1 MGHDK and CDR2 SYGVNS. This CDR3 contains 11 residues. Deletions cut 6 bases from V and 6 bases from J, with 9 bases between. CDR3: CASRQSGEQYF. DNA for the CDR3: TGTGCCAGCAGGCAGTCTGGCGAGCAGTACTTC.

In its sample, this clone was seen once. This chain connects TRBV27 to TRBJ2-7, with D possibly TRBD1 on 6 matching bases. Germline assignment: CDR1 MNHEY and CDR2 SMNVEV (reference sequence). Deletions cut 4 bases from V and 4 bases from J, with 14 bases between. This CDR3 region has 14 residues. The CDR3 loop reads CASSYRQVGYEQYF. The CDR3 nucleotides read TGTGCCAGCAGTTATAGACAGGTAGGGTACGAGCAGTACTTC.

The V call is TRBV18, the J call TRBJ2-7; TRBD2 agrees at 12 bases. Germline V gene data show CDR1 as KGHSH and CDR2 as LQKENI. J was trimmed by 2 bases and V by 3 bases; bases with no gene match: 5. The CDR3 has 16 residues. The chain's CDR3 is CASSPAGLAGTYEQYF. The CDR3 coding sequence is TGTGCCAGCTCACCTGCTGGACTAGCGGGAACCTACGAGCAGTACTTC. The full variable domain, completed using reference TRBV18 and TRBJ2-7, is NAGVMQNPRHLVRRRGQEARLRCSPMKGHSHVYWYRQLPEEGLKFMVYLQKENIIDESGMPKERFSAEFPKEGPSILRIQQVVRGDSAAYFCASSPAGLAGTYEQYFGPGTRLTVT.

This clone was detected only a few times. The V and J genes are TRBV9 and TRBJ1-2, with no clear D. Germline CDR1 and CDR2: SGDLS and YYNGEE. This CDR3 comprises 13 residues. V was cut by 0 bases and J by 6 bases, with 9 bases left in between. CDR3 residues: CASSVGERDGYTF. CDR3 coding DNA: TGTGCCAGCAGCGTAGGAGAGCGGGATGGCTACACCTTC.

The V call is TRBV15, the J call TRBJ2-3; no clear D gene. Per the germline V gene, CDR1 is LNHNV and CDR2 is YYDKDF (reference sequence). The CDR3 is 14 amino acids. V lost 5 bases to trimming and J lost 2 bases, with 11 bases between them. CDR3 residues: CATSGPHPTDTQYF. The DNA of the CDR3 is TGTGCCACCAGCGGCCCCCACCCCACAGATACGCAGTATTTT.

V is TRBV10-1 and J is TRBJ2-3; no firm D call. CDR3 length: 14 amino acids. Trimming pared 2 bases from V and 2 bases from J, leaving 8 bases between. Per the germline V gene, CDR1 is WNHNN and CDR2 is SYGVQD (reference sequence). The CDR3, as DNA: TGCGCCAGCAGTGAGGGTAGGGTCACAGATACGCAGTATTTT. This translates into CASSEGRVTDTQYF.

The chain joins TRBV28 to TRBJ2-1; no clear D gene. V was clipped by 10 bases and J by 0 bases, with 7 bases between them. The CDR3 has 12 amino acids. Germline lookup yields CDR1 MDHEN and CDR2 SYDVKM. The CDR3 sequence: CATTGSYNEQFF. CDR3 in DNA: TGTGCCACGACGGGCTCCTACAATGAGCAGTTCTTC. Full variable domain (rest looked up from reference TRBV28 and TRBJ2-1): DVKVTQSSRYLVKRTGEKVFLECVQDMDHENMFWYRQDPGLGLRLIYFSYDVKMKEKGDIPEGYSVSREKKERFSLILESASTNQTSMYLCATTGSYNEQFFGPGTRLTVL.

The V and J genes are TRBV20-1 and TRBJ2-7; D not certain. There are 11 residues in the CDR3. Trimming removed 6 bases at V and 6 bases at J, with 12 bases between. Germline CDR1 is DFQATT and CDR2 is SNEGSKA (reference sequence). CDR3 DNA sequence: TGCAGTGCAACGGACGTCCCCGAGCAGTACTTC. Encoded protein: CSATDVPEQYF.

This chain connects TRBV2 to TRBJ1-4; D possibly corresponds to TRBD1 (6 bases). The V gene lost 5 bases and the J gene lost 6 bases, with 16 bases spanning the gap. The CDR3 consists of 15 residues. CDR1 is SNHLY and CDR2 is FYNNEI in the germline V gene. CDR3 protein: CASSQVGGFYEKLFF. The CDR3 DNA reads TGTGCCAGCAGTCAAGTAGGGGGGTTCTATGAAAAACTGTTTTTT.

This clone was counted a single time. This rearrangement joins TRBV19 to TRBJ2-1, with D hard to call. Looked up from germline, CDR1 is LNHDA and CDR2 is SQIVND (reference sequence). Trimming shortened V by 7 bases and J by 2 bases, and 9 bases separated the two germline ends. The CDR3 runs to 13 residues. In nucleotides, the CDR3 is TGTGCCAGTAAGGGCAGAACCTACAATGAGCAGTTCTTC. Its translation: CASKGRTYNEQFF. Full variable domain (outside the CDR3, taken from reference TRBV19 and TRBJ2-1): DGGITQSPKYLFRKEGQNVTLSCEQNLNHDAMYWYRQDPGQGLRLIYYSQIVNDFQKGDIAEGYSVSREKKESFPLTVTSAQKNPTAFYLCASKGRTYNEQFFGPGTRLTVL.

J is TRBJ2-7 and V is TRBV5-1; D call uncertain. CDR1 is SGHRS and CDR2 is YFSETQ in the germline V gene. V was clipped by 4 bases and J by 0 bases, with 8 bases between them. The CDR3 sequence is 13 residues long. CDR3 in amino acids: CASSPLSSYEQYF. CDR3 bases: TGCGCCAGCAGCCCGCTAAGCTCCTACGAGCAGTACTTC.